This paragraph covers one T cell receptor (beta chain) sequence. The V segment lost 5 bases and the J segment 1 base; nucleotides outside the gene matches: 11. CDR1 is SGHVS and CDR2 is FNYEAQ in the germline V gene. The CDR3 runs 17 residues. These data belong to a study of shared T cell receptors in the human thymus. The protocol was immunoSEQ multiplex PCR, while the TCRdb copy is restricted to in-frame clones and leaves out a portion. The sample carries more than 300,000 clones, 95% recorded once. The receptor was derived from a human donor. The specimen was thymocytes. The genes are TRBV7-6 and TRBJ1-1, with 9 bases that match TRBD1. Written as DNA, the CDR3 is TGTGCCAGCAGCCTTTTCCGCCGGGACAGGGAGAACACTGAAGCTTTCTTT. This codes for CASSLFRRDRENTEAFF.